These T cell receptor beta chains were read from a single sample in a study of control samples from healthy donors and cancer patients. Assay: immunoSEQ multiplex PCR; the TCRdb copy retains only in-frame clones and omits some. The sample shows 100,000 to 150,000 clones, over 75% of them seen only once. Sequences were obtained from blood. These receptors came from a man aged 18 to 30 in good health. The CDR3 runs from the conserved cysteine through the conserved F or W. The D gene is left open where the match is weak. The size entry is marked missing in some rows and otherwise reads once, few, many or a size class.

v_call	clone_size	d_call	j_call	cdr3_aa	cdr3_nt
TRBV6-1	.	.	TRBJ1-5	CASSEALRGLGSGNQPQHF	TGTGCCAGCAGTGAAGCGCTTCGGGGTCTGGGATCGGGCAATCAGCCCCAGCATTTT
TRBV7-3	.	TRBD1	TRBJ2-7	CASSLGQGGYEQYF	TGTGCCAGCAGCTTGGGACAGGGAGGGTACGAGCAGTACTTC
TRBV9	.	.	TRBJ2-1	CASSVFSGVGHEQFF	TGTGCCAGCAGCGTTTTTTCGGGAGTCGGGCATGAGCAGTTCTTC
TRBV13	.	TRBD2	TRBJ2-7	CASSPGGGISTSGMSGEQYF	TGTGCCAGCAGCCCTGGGGGGGGGATTTCGACTAGCGGGATGTCAGGCGAGCAGTACTTC
TRBV6-5	.	TRBD1	TRBJ2-7	CASSYMDRDSYEQYF	TGTGCCAGCAGTTACATGGACAGGGACTCCTACGAGCAGTACTTC
TRBV6-5	.	TRBD1	TRBJ1-2	CASSRSTGGDYGYTF	TGTGCCAGCAGTCGGTCGACAGGGGGAGACTATGGCTACACCTTC
TRBV21-1	.	.	TRBJ1-3	CASSVQGQRNTIYF	TGTGCCAGCAGCGTCCAGGGACAGCGAAACACCATATATTTT
TRBV18	few	TRBD1	TRBJ1-1	CASSPLGQLNTEAFF	TGTGCCAGCTCACCGTTGGGACAGCTGAACACTGAAGCTTTCTTT
TRBV15	.	.	TRBJ2-7	CATSRESRDYEQYF	TGTGCCACCAGCAGGGAATCGAGGGACTACGAGCAGTACTTC
TRBV20-1	.	.	TRBJ2-7	CSASLGLSYEQYF	TGCAGTGCTAGTCTAGGTCTTTCCTACGAGCAGTACTTC